These 18 T cell receptor beta chains share one sample of origin, sequenced in a study of T cell responses to AZD1222 COVID-19 vaccine. Only in-frame clones appear in the TCRdb table, and some are missing; sequencing was by immunoSEQ multiplex PCR. In the table there are roughly 140,000 clones, approximately 91% of which are singletons. The sequenced sample was peripheral blood, obtained 28 days after the second AZD1222 dose. All receptors derive from an adult who received the AZD1222 COVID-19 vaccine.

The gene calls are TRBV30 and TRBJ1-3; tentatively, D is TRBD1 (6 bases). The CDR3 length is 15 residues. Between the trimmed V and J ends, which lost 2 bases and 0 bases, there was a span of 11 bases. CDR1 is GTSNPN, CDR2 SVGIG, per germline (reference sequence). The CDR3 nucleotides are TGTGCCTGGAGTATTGGACAGAACTCTGGAAACACCATATATTTT. Protein sequence: CAWSIGQNSGNTIYF.

The V gene is TRBV9, the J gene TRBJ2-2; D is unresolved. The V and J ends lost 3 bases and 7 bases respectively, with 16 bases between them. CDR3 size: 15 residues. Looked up from germline, CDR1 is SGDLS and CDR2 is YYNGEE. This CDR3 reads CASSATLPEYGELFF. The DNA of the CDR3 is TGTGCCAGCAGCGCTACTCTACCTGAGTACGGGGAGCTGTTTTTT.

In its sample, this clone was seen a few times. The V call is TRBV2, the J call TRBJ1-1; D is uncertain. Per the germline V gene, CDR1 is SNHLY and CDR2 is FYNNEI. V lost 2 bases and J lost 1, with 5 bases in between. CDR3 length: 13 amino acids. In DNA form, the CDR3 reads TGTGCCAGCAGTGAACGGCAGAACACTGAAGCTTTCTTT. This sequence encodes CASSERQNTEAFF. Drawing the rest from reference TRBV2 and TRBJ1-1, the complete variable domain is EPEVTQTPSHQVTQMGQEVILRCVPISNHLYFYWYRQILGQKVEFLVSFYNNEISEKSEIFDDQFSVERPDGSNFTLKIRSTKLEDSAMYFCASSERQNTEAFFGQGTRLTVV.

As for this clone: Other DNA sequences from this sample encode an identical CDR3 as well. The V gene is TRBV7-3, the J gene TRBJ2-1; 7 positions agree with TRBD2. J was trimmed by 6 bases and V by 2 bases; bases with no gene match: 4. Per the germline V gene, CDR1 is SGHTA and CDR2 is FQGTGA. CDR3 length equals 14 residues. CDR3 sequence: CASSLAGVGNEQFF. The CDR3 coding sequence is TGTGCCAGCAGCTTAGCGGGAGTAGGCAATGAGCAGTTCTTC. The whole variable domain, filled in from reference TRBV7-3 and TRBJ2-1, reads GAGVSQTPSNKVTEKGKYVELRCDPISGHTALYWYRQSLGQGPEFLIYFQGTGAADDSGLPNDRFFAVRPEGSVSTLKIQRTERGDSAVYLCASSLAGVGNEQFFGPGTRLTVL.

The chain joins TRBV6-5 to TRBJ1-2; 9 nucleotides line up with TRBD1. Trimming cost V 4 bases and J 0 bases; bases outside gene matches: 6. Germline CDR1 MNHEY, CDR2 SVGAGI. The CDR3 spans 16 residues. This chain's CDR3 is CASSFPGQGTNYGYTF. The CDR3 nucleotides read TGTGCCAGCAGTTTCCCGGGACAGGGAACTAACTATGGCTACACCTTC.

The J gene is TRBJ2-5, the V gene TRBV3-1 (or the pseudogene TRBV3-2); TRBD2 is a possible D gene (6 bases). The germline CDR1 and CDR2 sequences are LGHDT and YNNKEL (reference sequence). Deletions cut 5 bases from V and 0 bases from J, with 10 bases between. The CDR3 loop spans 14 amino acids. CDR3 region: CASSRLEYQETQYF. The CDR3 DNA follows: TGTGCCAGCAGCAGACTAGAGTACCAAGAGACCCAGTACTTC.

The chain links TRBV19 to TRBJ1-5; no firm D call. Looked up from germline, CDR1 is LNHDA and CDR2 is SQIVND (reference sequence). V was cut by 8 bases and J by 1 base, with 15 bases left in between. There are 15 residues in the CDR3. The CDR3 protein is CASGRLGGSNQPQHF. For the CDR3, the DNA is TGTGCCAGTGGCCGACTGGGCGGCAGCAATCAGCCCCAGCATTTT. Full variable domain (remainder filled in from reference TRBV19 and TRBJ1-5): DGGITQSPKYLFRKEGQNVTLSCEQNLNHDAMYWYRQDPGQGLRLIYYSQIVNDFQKGDIAEGYSVSREKKESFPLTVTSAQKNPTAFYLCASGRLGGSNQPQHFGDGTRLSIL.

The J gene is TRBJ1-4, the V gene TRBV7-2; D not certain. This CDR3 contains 13 residues. From germline, CDR1 is SGHTA and CDR2 FQGNSA. Trimming took 1 base from V and 10 from J, leaving 10 bases between them. The CDR3 sequence is CASSLEDRGKLFF. The CDR3 DNA follows: TGTGCCAGCAGCTTAGAAGATCGGGGAAAACTGTTTTTT.

This clone was detected a few times. V is TRBV7-9 and J is TRBJ1-3, with D perhaps matching TRBD1 (6 bases). The V and J ends lost 4 bases and 3 bases respectively, with 10 bases between them. The CDR3 sequence is 14 residues long. Germline CDR1 is SEHNR and CDR2 is FQNEAQ (reference sequence). CDR3 sequence (DNA): TGTGCCAGCAGCTCACAGGGAATTGGAAACACCATATATTTT. Protein sequence: CASSSQGIGNTIYF.

The V call is TRBV9, the J call TRBJ1-1; D ambiguous. The V end was cut by 0 bases, the J end by 6 bases, with 15 bases between. Germline lookup yields CDR1 SGDLS and CDR2 YYNGEE. The CDR3 is 15 amino acids. The CDR3 loop reads CASSVGGRPWAEAFF. CDR3 nucleotide sequence: TGTGCCAGCAGCGTAGGCGGAAGGCCCTGGGCTGAAGCTTTCTTT.

The rearrangement uses TRBV25-1 and TRBJ2-2; D is unresolved. V gave up 9 bases and J gave up 4 bases, with 18 bases separating them. The CDR3 extends over 15 amino acids. The V gene's germline CDR1 is MGHDK and CDR2 SYGVNS. The DNA of the CDR3 is TGTGCCAGTTCCGCCCAGCCTACATTCACCGGGGAGCTGTTTTTT. Its translation is CASSAQPTFTGELFF.

The chain has TRBV11-2 and TRBJ2-7, with D perhaps assigned TRBD1 or TRBD2 (5 bases each). Trimming removed 5 bases from V and 4 bases from J, with 15 bases in between. Germline assignment: CDR1 SGHAT and CDR2 FQNNGV. CDR3 length equals 14 residues. The CDR3 region is CASSPRRQGYEQYF. In nucleotides, the CDR3 is TGTGCCAGCAGCCCCCGGAGGCAGGGTTACGAGCAGTACTTC.

V and J are TRBV6-5 and TRBJ1-3; 7 positions match TRBD1. CDR1 is MNHEY, CDR2 SVGAGI, per germline. V shed 6 bases and J 2 bases; nucleotides not matched to a gene: 4. The CDR3 has 14 residues. CDR3 in amino acids: CASRGTATGNTIYF. In nucleotides, the CDR3 is TGTGCCAGCAGAGGGACAGCCACTGGAAACACCATATATTTT.

The chain employs TRBV27 and TRBJ1-2, with D possibly TRBD1 on 5 matching bases. Germline V gene lookup returns CDR1 MNHEY and CDR2 SMNVEV (reference sequence). The CDR3 spans 13 residues. V lost 5 bases, J lost 2 bases, and 9 bases lay in between. CDR3 in DNA: TGTGCCAGCAGTCCGAGGGGCAACTATGGCTACACCTTC. It codes for CASSPRGNYGYTF.

The genes are TRBV5-6 and TRBJ1-3; D gene unclear. V lost 3 bases to trimming and J lost 4 bases, with 8 bases between them. Germline CDR1 and CDR2: SGHDT and YYEEEE. The CDR3 runs to 13 residues. The CDR3 nucleotides read TGTGCCAGCAGCTCCTGGCACGGAAACACCATATATTTT. It encodes CASSSWHGNTIYF.

This clone was seen once. The J gene is TRBJ1-1, the V gene TRBV10-3; D is undetermined. Germline V gene lookup returns CDR1 ENHRY and CDR2 SYGVKD. The CDR3 is made up of 14 amino acids. Trimming left V 1 base short and J 2 bases short, with 8 bases between. The CDR3 DNA sequence: TGTGCCATCAGTGAGTGGGAGATCAACACTGAAGCTTTCTTT. It is translated as CAISEWEINTEAFF.

This sequence joins TRBV5-6 and TRBJ2-7, with TRBD2 as a possible D gene (7 bases). The CDR3 covers 14 residues. Germline V lookup: CDR1 SGHDT, CDR2 YYEEEE. V was trimmed by 4 bases and J by 3 bases, leaving 14 bases between them. Here the CDR3 reads CASSGRDNYYEQYF. The CDR3 region has the DNA TGTGCCAGCAGCGGGAGGGACAATTACTACGAGCAGTACTTC.

This CDR3 is CASSSTGSPDTQYF. CDR3 nucleotides: TGTGCCAGCAGCTCGACAGGGTCCCCAGATACGCAGTATTTT. This chain connects TRBV7-6 to TRBJ2-3; 7 bases line up with TRBD1. V dropped 4 bases and J dropped 4; count of bases not matched to a gene: 5. The CDR3 extends over 14 amino acids. In germline, CDR1 is SGHVS, CDR2 FNYEAQ.